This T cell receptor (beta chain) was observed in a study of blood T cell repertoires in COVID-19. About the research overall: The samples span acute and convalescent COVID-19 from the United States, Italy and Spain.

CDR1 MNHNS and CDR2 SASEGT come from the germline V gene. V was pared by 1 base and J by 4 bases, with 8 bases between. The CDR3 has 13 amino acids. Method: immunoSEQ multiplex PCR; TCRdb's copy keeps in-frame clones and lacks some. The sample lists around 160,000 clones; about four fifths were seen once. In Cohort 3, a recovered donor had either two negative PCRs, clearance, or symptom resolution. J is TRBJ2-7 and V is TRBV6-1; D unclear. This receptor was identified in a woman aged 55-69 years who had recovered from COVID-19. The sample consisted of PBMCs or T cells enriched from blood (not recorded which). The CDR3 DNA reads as TGTGCCAGCAGTGAAGACACACCTTACGAGCAGTACTTC. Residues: CASSEDTPYEQYF.